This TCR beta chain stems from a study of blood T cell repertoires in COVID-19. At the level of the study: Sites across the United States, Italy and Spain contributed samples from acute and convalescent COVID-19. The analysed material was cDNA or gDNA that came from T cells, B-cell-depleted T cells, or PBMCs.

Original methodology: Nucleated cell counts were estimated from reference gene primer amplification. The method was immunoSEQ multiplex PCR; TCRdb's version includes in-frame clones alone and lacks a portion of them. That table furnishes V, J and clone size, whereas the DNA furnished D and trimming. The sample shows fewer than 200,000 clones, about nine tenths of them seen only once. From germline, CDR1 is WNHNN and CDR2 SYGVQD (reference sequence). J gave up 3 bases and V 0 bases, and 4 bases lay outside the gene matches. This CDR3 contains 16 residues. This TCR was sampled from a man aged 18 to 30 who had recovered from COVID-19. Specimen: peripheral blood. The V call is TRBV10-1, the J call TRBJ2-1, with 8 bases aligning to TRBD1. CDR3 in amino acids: CASSESTGTGYNEQFF. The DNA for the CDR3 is TGCGCCAGCAGTGAGTCTACCGGGACAGGCTACAATGAGCAGTTCTTC.